This record looks at one T cell receptor beta chain sequence and its context. Its antigen is currently not known. There are no base qualities to consult, and no much larger clone falls within one base. Collaborating institutions collected whole blood in K2EDTA tubes following their own protocols. For TCRbeta analysis, collaborators shipped samples as frozen whole blood, isolated PBMCs, or DNA extracted from either of those sample types. These data are taken from a study of blood T cell repertoires in COVID-19 (dated by TCRdb to the early 2020s). Some background on the complete study: Collaborator samples came from the United States, Italy and Spain and covered acute and convalescent phases of COVID-19. The prospective study material was composed of cDNA or gDNA derived from T cells, B-cell-depleted T cells, or PBMCs. The dataset comprised deeply sampled blood TCRbeta repertoires from subjects exposed to, actively infected with, or recovered from COVID-19. The repertoires were released in a freely available public database intended as a resource for research on the immune response to SARS-CoV-2. The samples were drawn from the first 160 participants of the ongoing ImmuneRACE study and from some 1,300 subjects provided by 6 global collaborators. Sample metadata almost always included a de-identified subject ID, COVID-19 status, age in years and sex. HLA class I and class II types, where available, came from metadata supplied by the sample provider rather than from assay-based typing.

Study-wide findings and limitations: How much clinical and demographic metadata was included differed by source and by participant, and the metadata was provided uncurated.

V is cut back by 6 bases and J by 8 bases, with 7 bases in the junction unmatched. As encoded in the germline V gene, CDR1 is MDHEN while CDR2 is SYDVKM. The CDR3 numbers 13 residues from cysteine through phenylalanine. Here the CDR3 DNA is all that survives: 39 bases in frame from base 1. TCRbeta CDR3 regions were amplified from genomic DNA by means of the immunoSEQ Assay, a bias-controlled multiplex PCR. Concerning the study's data processing: The number of nucleated cells in each sample was estimated from the amplification of reference gene primers within the assay. To quantify the absolute abundance of each unique TCRbeta CDR3 rearrangement, sequence reads were collapsed and filtered. For each sample, productive Simpson clonality was calculated by taking the square root of Simpson's diversity index across productive rearrangements. TCRdb's version of the immuneACCESS table is confined to in-frame rearrangements and falls short of the full clone set. An unresolved V gene accounts for under half of the shortfall where checked; the remainder is of unknown origin. V and J calls and clone size come straight from that table; D and trimming were deduced from the DNA. Recorded for this sample are about 110,000 clones; 85% of them occurred a single time. Of the sample, approximately 1.5% falls within the top ten clones.

Rearrangement joined TRBV28 to TRBJ2-7, with 10 central nucleotides matching TRBD2. Material for sequencing was peripheral blood. The clonotype originates from a man aged 35-49 years with acute or convalescent COVID-19. The sequenced DNA is TGTGCCAGCAGGTGGTCTAGCGGGAGCAAGCAGTACTTC. Its protein reads: CASRWSSGSKQYF.